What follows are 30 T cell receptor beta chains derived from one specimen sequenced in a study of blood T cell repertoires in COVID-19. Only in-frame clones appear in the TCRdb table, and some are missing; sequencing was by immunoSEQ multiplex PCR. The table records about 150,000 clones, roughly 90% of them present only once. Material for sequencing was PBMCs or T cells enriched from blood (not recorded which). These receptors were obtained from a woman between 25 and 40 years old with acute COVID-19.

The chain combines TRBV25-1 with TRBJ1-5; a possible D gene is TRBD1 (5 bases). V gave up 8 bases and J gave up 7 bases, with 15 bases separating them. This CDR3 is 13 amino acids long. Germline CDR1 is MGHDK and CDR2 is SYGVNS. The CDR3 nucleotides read TGTGCCAGCGGAGGGGAAGTCGGGCAGCCCCAGCATTTT. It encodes CASGGEVGQPQHF.

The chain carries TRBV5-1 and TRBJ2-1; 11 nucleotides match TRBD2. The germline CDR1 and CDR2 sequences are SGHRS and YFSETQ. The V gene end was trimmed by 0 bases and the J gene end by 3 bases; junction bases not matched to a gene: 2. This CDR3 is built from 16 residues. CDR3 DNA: TGCGCCAGCAGCTTGGGACTAGCGGGAATCTACAATGAGCAGTTCTTC. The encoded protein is CASSLGLAGIYNEQFF.

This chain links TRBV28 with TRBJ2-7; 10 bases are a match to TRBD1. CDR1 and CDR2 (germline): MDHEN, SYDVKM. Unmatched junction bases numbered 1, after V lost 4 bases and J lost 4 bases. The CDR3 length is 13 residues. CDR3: CASSSGQGYEQYF. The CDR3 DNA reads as TGTGCCAGCAGTTCGGGACAGGGGTACGAGCAGTACTTC.

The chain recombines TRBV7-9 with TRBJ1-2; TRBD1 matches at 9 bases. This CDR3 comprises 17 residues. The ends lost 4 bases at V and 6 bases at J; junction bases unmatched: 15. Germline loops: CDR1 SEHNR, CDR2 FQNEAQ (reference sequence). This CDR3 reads CASSYPLWDRDWDGYTF. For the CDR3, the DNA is TGTGCCAGCAGCTACCCCTTGTGGGACAGGGACTGGGATGGCTACACCTTC.

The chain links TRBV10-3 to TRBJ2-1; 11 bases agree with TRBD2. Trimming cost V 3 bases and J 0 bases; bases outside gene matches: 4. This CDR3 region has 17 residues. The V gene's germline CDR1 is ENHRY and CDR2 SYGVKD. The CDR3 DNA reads TGTGCCATCAGTGATCGACTAGCGGGGACCTCCTACAATGAGCAGTTCTTC. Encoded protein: CAISDRLAGTSYNEQFF.

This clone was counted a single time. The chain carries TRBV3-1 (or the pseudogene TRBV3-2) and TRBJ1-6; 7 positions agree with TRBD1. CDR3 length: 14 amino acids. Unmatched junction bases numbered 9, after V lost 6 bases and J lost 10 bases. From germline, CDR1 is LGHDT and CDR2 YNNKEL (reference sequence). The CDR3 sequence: CASRDRQGSSPLHF. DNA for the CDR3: TGTGCCAGCAGGGACCGACAGGGCAGCTCACCCCTCCACTTT.

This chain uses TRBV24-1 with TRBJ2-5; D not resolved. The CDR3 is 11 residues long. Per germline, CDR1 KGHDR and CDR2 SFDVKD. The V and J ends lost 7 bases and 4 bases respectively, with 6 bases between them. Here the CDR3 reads CATRSGETQYF. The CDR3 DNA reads TGTGCCACCAGGAGTGGAGAGACCCAGTACTTC.

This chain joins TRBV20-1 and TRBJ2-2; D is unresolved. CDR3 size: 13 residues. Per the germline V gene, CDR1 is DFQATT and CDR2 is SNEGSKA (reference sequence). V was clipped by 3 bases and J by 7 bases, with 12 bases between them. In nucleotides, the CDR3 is TGCAGTGCTAGTCGAGTCCCTGGCGGGGAGCTGTTTTTT. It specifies CSASRVPGGELFF.

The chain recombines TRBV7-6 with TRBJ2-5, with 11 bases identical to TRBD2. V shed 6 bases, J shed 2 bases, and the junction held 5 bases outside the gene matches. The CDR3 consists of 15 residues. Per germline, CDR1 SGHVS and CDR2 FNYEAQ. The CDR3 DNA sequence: TGTGCCAGCAGTCCCTGGACTAGCGGGCAAGAGACCCAGTACTTC. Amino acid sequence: CASSPWTSGQETQYF.

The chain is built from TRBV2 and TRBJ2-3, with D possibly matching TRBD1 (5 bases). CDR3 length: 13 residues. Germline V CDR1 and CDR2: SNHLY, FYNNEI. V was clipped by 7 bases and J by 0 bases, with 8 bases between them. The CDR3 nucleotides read TGTGCCAGCAAGACAGCGAGCACAGATACGCAGTATTTT. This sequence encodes CASKTASTDTQYF.

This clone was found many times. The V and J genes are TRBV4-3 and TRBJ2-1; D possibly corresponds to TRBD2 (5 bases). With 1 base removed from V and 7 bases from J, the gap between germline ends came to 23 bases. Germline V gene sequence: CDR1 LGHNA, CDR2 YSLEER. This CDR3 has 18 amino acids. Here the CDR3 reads CASSQVDYFSAEFNEQFF. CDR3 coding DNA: TGCGCCAGCAGCCAAGTTGATTACTTTAGCGCAGAATTTAATGAGCAGTTCTTC.

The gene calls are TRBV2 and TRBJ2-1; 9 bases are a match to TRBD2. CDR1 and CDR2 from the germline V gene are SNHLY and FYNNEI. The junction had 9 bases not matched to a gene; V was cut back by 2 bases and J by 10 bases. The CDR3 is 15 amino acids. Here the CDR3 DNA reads TGTGCCAGCAGTGAATTGGCGGGAGGGATTAGCGAGCAGTTCTTC. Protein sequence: CASSELAGGISEQFF.

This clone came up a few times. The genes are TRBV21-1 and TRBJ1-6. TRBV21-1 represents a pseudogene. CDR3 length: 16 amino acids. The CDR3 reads CASSKRGGSDNSPLHF. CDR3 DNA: TGTGCCAGCAGCAAACGGGGAGGATCGGATAATTCACCCCTCCACTTT.

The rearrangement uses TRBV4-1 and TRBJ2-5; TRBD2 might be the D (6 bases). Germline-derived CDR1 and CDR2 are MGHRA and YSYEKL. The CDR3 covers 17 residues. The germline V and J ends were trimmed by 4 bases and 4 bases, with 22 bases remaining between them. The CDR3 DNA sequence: TGCGCCAGCAGCCGGGGGGAGAGACCTCACTCCCCAGAGACCCAGTACTTC. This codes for CASSRGERPHSPETQYF.

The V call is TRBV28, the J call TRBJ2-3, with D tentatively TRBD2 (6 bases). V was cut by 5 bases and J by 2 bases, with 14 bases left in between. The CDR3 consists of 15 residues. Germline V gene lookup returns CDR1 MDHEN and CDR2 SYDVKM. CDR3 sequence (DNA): TGTGCCAGCAGTCCTACCGGGGGATACACAGATACGCAGTATTTT. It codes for CASSPTGGYTDTQYF.

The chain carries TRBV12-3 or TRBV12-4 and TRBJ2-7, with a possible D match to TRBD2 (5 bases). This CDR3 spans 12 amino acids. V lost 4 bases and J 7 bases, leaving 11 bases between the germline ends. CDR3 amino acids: CASSYGLPEQYF. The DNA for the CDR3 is TGTGCCAGCAGTTACGGACTGCCAGAGCAGTACTTC.

This chain's CDR3 is CASSLQTGDQPQHF. Written as DNA, the CDR3 is TGTGCCAGCAGCTTACAGACAGGGGACCAGCCCCAGCATTTT. The V gene is TRBV7-8, the J gene TRBJ1-5; 8 nucleotides agree with TRBD1. Germline V gives CDR1 SGHVS, CDR2 FQNEAQ. CDR3 length equals 14 residues. The V gene end was trimmed by 2 bases and the J gene end by 7 bases; junction bases not matched to a gene: 4.

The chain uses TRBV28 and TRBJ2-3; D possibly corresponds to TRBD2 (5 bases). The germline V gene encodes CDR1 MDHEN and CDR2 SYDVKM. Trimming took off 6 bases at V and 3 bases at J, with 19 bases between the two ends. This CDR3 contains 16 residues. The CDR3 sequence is CASSPGMRSRTDTQYF. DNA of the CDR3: TGTGCCAGCAGCCCCGGGATGAGAAGTAGGACAGATACGCAGTATTTT.

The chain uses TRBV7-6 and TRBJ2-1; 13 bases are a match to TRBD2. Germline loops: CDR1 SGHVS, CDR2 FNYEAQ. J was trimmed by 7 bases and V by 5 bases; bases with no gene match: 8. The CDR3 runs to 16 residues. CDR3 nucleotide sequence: TGTGCCAGCAGCCAAGGGACTAGCGGGATAGGGAATGAGCAGTTCTTC. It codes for CASSQGTSGIGNEQFF.

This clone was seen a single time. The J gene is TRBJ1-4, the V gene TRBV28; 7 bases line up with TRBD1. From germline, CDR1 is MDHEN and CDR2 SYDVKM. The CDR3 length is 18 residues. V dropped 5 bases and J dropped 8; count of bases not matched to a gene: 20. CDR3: CASSTPTLLTGSMEKLFF. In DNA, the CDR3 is TGTGCCAGCAGTACCCCCACCCTATTGACAGGGTCTATGGAAAAACTGTTTTTT.

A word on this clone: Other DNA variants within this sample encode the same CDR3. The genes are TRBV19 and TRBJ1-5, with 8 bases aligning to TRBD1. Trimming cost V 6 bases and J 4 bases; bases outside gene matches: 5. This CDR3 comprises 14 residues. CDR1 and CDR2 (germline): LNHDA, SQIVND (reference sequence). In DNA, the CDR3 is TGTGCCAGTAGCGAGGGGACAGGAAATCAGCCCCAGCATTTT. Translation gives CASSEGTGNQPQHF.

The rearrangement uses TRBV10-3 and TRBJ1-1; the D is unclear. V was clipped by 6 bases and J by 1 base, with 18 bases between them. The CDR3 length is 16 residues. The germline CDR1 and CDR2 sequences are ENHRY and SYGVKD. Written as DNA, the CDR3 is TGTGCCATCAGGAGCTTGGGTCAGGCCTCGAACACTGAAGCTTTCTTT. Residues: CAIRSLGQASNTEAFF.

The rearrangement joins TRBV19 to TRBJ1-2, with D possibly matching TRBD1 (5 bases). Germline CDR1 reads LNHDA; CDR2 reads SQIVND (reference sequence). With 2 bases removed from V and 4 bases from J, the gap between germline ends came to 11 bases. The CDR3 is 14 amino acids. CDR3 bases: TGTGCCAGTAGTATAAAGGGGATCGGCTATGGCTACACCTTC. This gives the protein CASSIKGIGYGYTF.

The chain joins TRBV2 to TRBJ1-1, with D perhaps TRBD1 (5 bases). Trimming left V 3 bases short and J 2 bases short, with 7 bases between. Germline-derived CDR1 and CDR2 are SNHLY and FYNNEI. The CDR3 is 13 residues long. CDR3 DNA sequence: TGTGCCAGCAGTGAGCAGGGAAACACTGAAGCTTTCTTT. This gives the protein CASSEQGNTEAFF.

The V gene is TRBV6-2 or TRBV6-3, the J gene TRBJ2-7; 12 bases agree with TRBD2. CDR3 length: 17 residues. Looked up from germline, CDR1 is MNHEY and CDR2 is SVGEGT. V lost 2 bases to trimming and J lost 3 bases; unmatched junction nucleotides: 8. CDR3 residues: CASSYARRTSGIYEQYF. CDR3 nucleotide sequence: TGTGCCAGCAGTTACGCCCGGAGGACTAGCGGGATCTACGAGCAGTACTTC.

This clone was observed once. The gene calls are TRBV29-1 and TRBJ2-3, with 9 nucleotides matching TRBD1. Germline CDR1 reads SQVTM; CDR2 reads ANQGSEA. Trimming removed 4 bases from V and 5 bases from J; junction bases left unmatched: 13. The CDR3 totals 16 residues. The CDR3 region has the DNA TGCAGCGTTGTGGGCCCTCTACAGGGGGCCCTAGATACGCAGTATTTT. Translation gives CSVVGPLQGALDTQYF.

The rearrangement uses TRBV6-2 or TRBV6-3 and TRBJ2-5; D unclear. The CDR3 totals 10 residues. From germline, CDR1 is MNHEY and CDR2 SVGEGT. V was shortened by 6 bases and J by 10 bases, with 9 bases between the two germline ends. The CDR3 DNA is TGTGCCAGCAGCAATAGCATCCAGTACTTC. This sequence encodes CASSNSIQYF.

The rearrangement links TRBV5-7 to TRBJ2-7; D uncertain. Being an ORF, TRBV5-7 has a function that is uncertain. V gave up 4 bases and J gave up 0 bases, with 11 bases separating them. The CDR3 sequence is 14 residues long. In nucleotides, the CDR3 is TGTGCCAGCAGCCTCGGTGACAACTCCTACGAGCAGTACTTC. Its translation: CASSLGDNSYEQYF.

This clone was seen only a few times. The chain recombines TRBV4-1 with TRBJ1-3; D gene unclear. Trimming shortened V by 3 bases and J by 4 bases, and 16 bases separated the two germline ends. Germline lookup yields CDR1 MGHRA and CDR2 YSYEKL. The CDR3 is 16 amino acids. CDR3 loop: CASSHPTKGRGNTIYF. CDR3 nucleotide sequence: TGCGCCAGCAGCCATCCGACGAAAGGGAGAGGAAACACCATATATTTT.

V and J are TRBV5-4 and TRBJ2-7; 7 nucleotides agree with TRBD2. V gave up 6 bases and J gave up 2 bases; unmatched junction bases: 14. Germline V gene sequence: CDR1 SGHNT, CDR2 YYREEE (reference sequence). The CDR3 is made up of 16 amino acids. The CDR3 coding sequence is TGTGCCAGCAAAGATCTGTCCAGCGGGGTTCCCTACGAGCAGTACTTC. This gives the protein CASKDLSSGVPYEQYF.